This TCR beta chain was recorded in a study of PD-L1 blockade in urothelial cancer. Whole-study results and caveats: Larger 3-week expansion of tumor-associated blood clones was seen in durable-benefit patients.

The time point: peripheral blood 6 weeks after treatment start. Urothelial carcinoma, locally advanced or metastatic, affected the patients. Synthetically made TCR analog templates were put into each PCR as spikes. Produced via immunoSEQ multiplex PCR; TCRdb's table is partial and in-frame only. The repertoire includes more than 45,000 clones, 86% of them detected once, and more than 9% sits in the top ten. As regards this clone: As yet, its antigen is unknown.

The sequence derives from a man aged 55 to 70 with urothelial cancer. The sequencing used PBMCs, collected around atezolizumab (anti-PD-L1) treatment.

The CDR3 DNA is TGCGCCAGCAGCTTGGGACAGAACTATGGCTACACCTTC. Residues: CASSLGQNYGYTF. The chain couples TRBV5-1 to TRBJ1-2; the D gene is possibly TRBD1 (5 bases). There are 13 residues in the CDR3. V was cut by 0 bases and J by 2 bases, with 5 bases left in between. Germline CDR1 is SGHRS and CDR2 is YFSETQ.